This T cell receptor (beta chain) was captured by sequencing in a study of blood T cell repertoires in COVID-19. Overall study context: Researchers got acute and convalescent COVID-19 samples from the United States, Italy and Spain.

Method: immunoSEQ multiplex PCR; TCRdb's copy keeps in-frame clones and lacks some. Among about 220,000 clones listed, approximately 83% were seen once. All enrollees were roughly 18 to 100 years old and from 24 US areas. Participants reported their clinical history, and cohort assignment relied on those reports. A PCR-confirmed or clinician-diagnosed COVID-19 case had contacted exposed participants within 2 weeks of entry. The CDR3 is made up of 12 amino acids. The V gene lost 7 bases and the J gene lost 8 bases, with 14 bases spanning the gap. Germline V gene data show CDR1 as MNHEY and CDR2 as SVGAGI.

Sequences were obtained from PBMCs or T cells enriched from blood (not recorded which). This receptor was obtained from a woman in her thirties or forties who had been exposed to COVID-19. V and J are TRBV6-5 and TRBJ1-1; no clear D gene. The chain's CDR3 is CASIFWAAEAFF. The CDR3 bases are TGTGCCAGCATTTTTTGGGCAGCCGAAGCTTTCTTT.